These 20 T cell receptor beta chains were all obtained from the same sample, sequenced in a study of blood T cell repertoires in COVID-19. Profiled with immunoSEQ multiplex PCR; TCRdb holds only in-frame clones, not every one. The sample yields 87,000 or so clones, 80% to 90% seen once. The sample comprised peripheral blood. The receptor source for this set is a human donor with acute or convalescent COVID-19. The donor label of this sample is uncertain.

CDR3 coding DNA: TGTGCCTGGAGTGGTGGGGGAACAGGGATGAACACTGAAGCTTTCTTT. Translating gives CAWSGGGTGMNTEAFF. The chain is built from TRBV30 and TRBJ1-1, with D possibly being TRBD1 (6 bases). The CDR3 has 16 residues. CDR1 and CDR2 (germline): GTSNPN, SVGIG (reference sequence). The ends were cut back, 1 base at V and 0 bases at J, with 15 bases in the middle. Combining the CDR3 with reference TRBV30 and TRBJ1-1 gives the whole variable domain SQTIHQWPATLVQPVGSPLSLECTVEGTSNPNLYWYRQAAGRGLQLLFYSVGIGQISSEVPQNLSASRPQDRQFILSSKKLLLSDSGFYLCAWSGGGTGMNTEAFFGQGTRLTVV.

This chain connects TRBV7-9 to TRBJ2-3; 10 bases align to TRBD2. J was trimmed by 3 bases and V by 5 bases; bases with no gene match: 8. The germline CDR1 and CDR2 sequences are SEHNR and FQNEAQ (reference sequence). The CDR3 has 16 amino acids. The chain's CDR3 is CASSPAGGGRTDTQYF. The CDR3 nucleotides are TGTGCCAGCAGCCCAGCGGGGGGGGGCCGTACAGATACGCAGTATTTT.

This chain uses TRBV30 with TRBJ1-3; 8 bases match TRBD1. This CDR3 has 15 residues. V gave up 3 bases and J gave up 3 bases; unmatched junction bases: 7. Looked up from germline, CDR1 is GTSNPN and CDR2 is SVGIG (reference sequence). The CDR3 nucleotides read TGTGCCTGGAGCGCGCGACAGGGGCTTGGAAACACCATATATTTT. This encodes CAWSARQGLGNTIYF.

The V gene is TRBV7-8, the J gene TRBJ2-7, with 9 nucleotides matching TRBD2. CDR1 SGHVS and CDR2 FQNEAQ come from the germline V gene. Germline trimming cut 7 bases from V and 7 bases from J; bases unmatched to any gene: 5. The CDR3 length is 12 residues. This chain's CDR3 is CASTHSGGEQYF. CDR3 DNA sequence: TGTGCCAGCACCCATAGCGGGGGAGAGCAGTACTTC.

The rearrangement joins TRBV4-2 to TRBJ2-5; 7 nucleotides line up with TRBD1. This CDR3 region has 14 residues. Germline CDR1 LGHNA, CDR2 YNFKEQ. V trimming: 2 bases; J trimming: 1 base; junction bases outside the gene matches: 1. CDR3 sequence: CASSQQGVQETQYF. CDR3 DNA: TGTGCCAGCAGCCAACAGGGGGTCCAAGAGACCCAGTACTTC.

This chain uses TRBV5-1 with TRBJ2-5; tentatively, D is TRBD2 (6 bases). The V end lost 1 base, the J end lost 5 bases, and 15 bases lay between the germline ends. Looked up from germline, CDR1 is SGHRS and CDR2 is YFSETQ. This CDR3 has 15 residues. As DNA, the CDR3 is TGCGCCAGCAGCTTGCTTGCGGGACCTTGGGAGACCCAGTACTTC. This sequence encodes CASSLLAGPWETQYF.

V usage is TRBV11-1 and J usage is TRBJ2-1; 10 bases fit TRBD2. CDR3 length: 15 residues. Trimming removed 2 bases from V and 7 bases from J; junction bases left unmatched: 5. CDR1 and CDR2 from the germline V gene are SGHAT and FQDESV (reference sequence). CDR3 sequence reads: CASSLFSGGWNEQFF. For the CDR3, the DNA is TGTGCCAGCAGCTTATTTAGCGGGGGGTGGAATGAGCAGTTCTTC.

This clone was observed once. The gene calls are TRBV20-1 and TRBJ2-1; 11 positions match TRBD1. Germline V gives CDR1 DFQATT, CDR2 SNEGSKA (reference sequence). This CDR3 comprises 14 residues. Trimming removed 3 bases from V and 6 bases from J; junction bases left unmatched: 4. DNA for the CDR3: TGCAGTGCTAGTAGGACAGGGGGCCTCAATGAGCAGTTCTTC. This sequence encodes CSASRTGGLNEQFF.

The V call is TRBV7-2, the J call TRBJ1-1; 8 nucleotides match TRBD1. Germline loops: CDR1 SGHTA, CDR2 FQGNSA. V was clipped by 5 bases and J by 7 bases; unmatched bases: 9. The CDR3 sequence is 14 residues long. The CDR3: CASSAGQGWFEAFF. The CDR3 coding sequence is TGTGCCAGCAGCGCAGGACAGGGTTGGTTTGAAGCTTTCTTT.

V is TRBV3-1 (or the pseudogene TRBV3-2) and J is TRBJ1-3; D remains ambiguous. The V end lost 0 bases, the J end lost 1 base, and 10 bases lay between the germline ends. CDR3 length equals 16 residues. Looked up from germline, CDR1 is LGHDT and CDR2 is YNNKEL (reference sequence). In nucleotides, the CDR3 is TGTGCCAGCAGCCAAGATCGGCAGGATTCTGGAAACACCATATATTTT. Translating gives CASSQDRQDSGNTIYF.

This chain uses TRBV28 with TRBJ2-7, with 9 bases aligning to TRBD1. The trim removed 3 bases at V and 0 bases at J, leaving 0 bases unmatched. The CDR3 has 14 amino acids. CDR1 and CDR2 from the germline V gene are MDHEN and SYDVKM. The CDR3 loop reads CASSLGQGSYEQYF. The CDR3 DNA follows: TGTGCCAGCAGTTTGGGACAGGGCTCCTACGAGCAGTACTTC.

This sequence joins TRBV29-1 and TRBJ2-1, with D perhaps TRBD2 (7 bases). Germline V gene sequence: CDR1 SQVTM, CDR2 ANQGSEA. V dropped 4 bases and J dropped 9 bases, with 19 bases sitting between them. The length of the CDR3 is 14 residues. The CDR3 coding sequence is TGCAGCGTTGCGTTGAGGAGGGGGGGATTTGAGCAGTTCTTC. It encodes CSVALRRGGFEQFF.

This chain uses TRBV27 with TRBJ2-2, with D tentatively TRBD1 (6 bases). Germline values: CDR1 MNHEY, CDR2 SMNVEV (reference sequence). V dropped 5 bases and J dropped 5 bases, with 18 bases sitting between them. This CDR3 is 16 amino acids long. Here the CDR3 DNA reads TGTGCCAGCAGTCCCAAATGGGGGCTAAGGACCGGGGAGCTGTTTTTT. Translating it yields CASSPKWGLRTGELFF.

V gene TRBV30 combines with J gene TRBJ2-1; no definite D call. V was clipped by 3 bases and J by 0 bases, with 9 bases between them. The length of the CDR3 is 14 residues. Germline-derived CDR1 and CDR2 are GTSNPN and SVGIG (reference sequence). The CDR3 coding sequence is TGTGCCTGGAGGTTGCTGAGCTCCTACAATGAGCAGTTCTTC. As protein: CAWRLLSSYNEQFF. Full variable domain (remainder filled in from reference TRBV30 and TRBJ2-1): SQTIHQWPATLVQPVGSPLSLECTVEGTSNPNLYWYRQAAGRGLQLLFYSVGIGQISSEVPQNLSASRPQDRQFILSSKKLLLSDSGFYLCAWRLLSSYNEQFFGPGTRLTVL.

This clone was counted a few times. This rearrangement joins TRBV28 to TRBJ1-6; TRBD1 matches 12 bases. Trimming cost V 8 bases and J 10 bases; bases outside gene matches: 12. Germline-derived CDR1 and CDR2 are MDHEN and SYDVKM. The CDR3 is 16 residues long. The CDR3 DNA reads TGTGCCAGCCGACTCTTACCGGGACAGGGGGCCTCACCCCTCCACTTT. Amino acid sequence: CASRLLPGQGASPLHF.

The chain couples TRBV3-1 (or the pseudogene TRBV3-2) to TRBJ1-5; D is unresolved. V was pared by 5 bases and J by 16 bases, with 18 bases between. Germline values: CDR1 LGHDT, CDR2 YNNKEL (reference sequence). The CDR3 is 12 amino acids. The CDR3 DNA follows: TGTGCCAGCAGCGGCCCCGACTCGTCCCGCCATTTT. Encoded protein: CASSGPDSSRHF.

The CDR3 reads CASSPGERGYTF. The CDR3 nucleotides read TGTGCCAGCTCACCAGGGGAGAGGGGCTACACCTTC. The chain couples TRBV18 to TRBJ1-2; D not resolved. Germline V gene data show CDR1 as KGHSH and CDR2 as LQKENI. Trimming took 2 bases from V and 8 from J, leaving 9 bases between them. The CDR3 has 12 amino acids.

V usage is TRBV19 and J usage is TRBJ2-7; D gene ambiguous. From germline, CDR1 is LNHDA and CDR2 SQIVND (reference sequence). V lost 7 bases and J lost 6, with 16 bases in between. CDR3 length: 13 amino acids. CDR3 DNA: TGTGCCAGTACAAGTTCCCTCCTATCCGAGCAGTACTTC. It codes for CASTSSLLSEQYF.

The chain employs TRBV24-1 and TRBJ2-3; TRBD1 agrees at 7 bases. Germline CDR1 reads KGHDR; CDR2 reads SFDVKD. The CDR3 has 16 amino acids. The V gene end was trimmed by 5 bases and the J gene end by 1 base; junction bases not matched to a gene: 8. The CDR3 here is CATSGPGGRGTDTQYF. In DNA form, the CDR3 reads TGTGCCACCAGTGGCCCAGGGGGAAGGGGCACAGATACGCAGTATTTT.

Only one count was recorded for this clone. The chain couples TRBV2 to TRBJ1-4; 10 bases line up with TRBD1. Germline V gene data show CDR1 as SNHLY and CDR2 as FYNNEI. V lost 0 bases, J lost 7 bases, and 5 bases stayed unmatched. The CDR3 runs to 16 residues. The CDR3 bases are TGTGCCAGCAGTGAAGCGCGGGACAGGGGAACTGAAAAACTGTTTTTT. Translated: CASSEARDRGTEKLFF.